The 28 T cell receptor beta chains below were found in one sample sequenced in a study of metastatic and nonmetastatic thyroid tumors. TCRdb re-called the PCR reads through MiXCR. The data show around 38,000 clones, more than 25% seen once. Every patient underwent thyroid surgery untreated. Source material: blood. These receptors came from a female donor with papillary thyroid cancer or a benign thyroid nodule (not recorded which). Some clones in this sample may be carry-over from other donors' samples.

A few counts support this clone. This chain uses TRBV12-3 or TRBV12-4 with TRBJ1-5, with 8 bases fitting TRBD1. The CDR3 is made up of 15 amino acids. V lost 6 bases and J lost 2; bases outside the gene matches: 6. CDR3 loop: CASSHRGEGNQPQHF. The CDR3 bases are TGTGCCAGCAGCCACAGGGGGGAAGGCAATCAGCCCCAGCATTTT.

This clone was detected ten times or more. V and J are TRBV20-1 and TRBJ1-2; D not certain. Germline assignment: CDR1 DFQATT and CDR2 SNEGSKA (reference sequence). There are 13 residues in the CDR3. The germline V and J ends were trimmed by 4 bases and 5 bases, with 14 bases remaining between them. The CDR3 bases are TGCAGTGCTACGCCTGATTTGTCTTATGGCTACACCTTC. It is translated as CSATPDLSYGYTF.

Notes on this clone: Germline and junction disagree at one end, which may indicate a read error. The chain is built from TRBV20-1 and TRBJ2-7, with a possible D match to TRBD1 (6 bases). This CDR3 is built from 13 residues. The germline V gene encodes CDR1 DFQATT and CDR2 SNEGSKA (reference sequence). The CDR3 DNA follows: TGCAGTGCGGAACGGGACACGGGCCACGAGCATTACTTC. Translated: CSAERDTGHEHYF.

To note about this clone: One end of the junction varies from germline; a read error may be responsible. This chain uses TRBV2 with TRBJ2-5; 7 nucleotides align to TRBD1. The CDR3 contains 16 residues. Germline V gene lookup returns CDR1 SNHLY and CDR2 FYNNEI. DNA for the CDR3: TGTGTCAGCAGTGAACAGGGACAGTGGGCCGTGGAGACCCAGTACTTC. Amino acid sequence: CVSSEQGQWAVETQYF. The variable domain in full, completed from reference TRBV2 and TRBJ2-5, reads EPEVTQTPSHQVTQMGQEVILRCVPISNHLYFYWYRQILGQKVEFLVSFYNNEISEKSEIFDDQFSVERPDGSNFTLKIRSTKLEDSAMYFCVSSEQGQWAVETQYFGPGTRLLVL.

This clone was recorded a few times. The V call is TRBV6-1, the J call TRBJ1-6, with a possible D match to TRBD1 (6 bases). The CDR3 covers 15 residues. Trimming took 0 bases from V and 7 from J, leaving 10 bases between them. Germline V gives CDR1 MNHNS, CDR2 SASEGT. For the CDR3, the DNA is TGTGCCAGCAGTGAAGCGGGGGCGTGGAATTCACCCCTCCACTTT. Residues: CASSEAGAWNSPLHF.

The V and J genes are TRBV30 and TRBJ1-5; 7 positions agree with TRBD1. The germline V gene encodes CDR1 GTSNPN and CDR2 SVGIG (reference sequence). This CDR3 is 15 amino acids long. V was clipped by 3 bases and J by 1 base; unmatched bases: 6. The CDR3 reads CAWRAGTASNQPQHF. The CDR3 bases are TGTGCCTGGAGGGCCGGGACAGCAAGCAATCAGCCCCAGCATTTT.

This clone occurred a few times. V gene TRBV25-1 combines with J gene TRBJ2-3; D is unresolved. This CDR3 contains 11 residues. From germline, CDR1 is MGHDK and CDR2 SYGVNS. Deletions cut 7 bases from V and 6 bases from J, with 8 bases between. CDR3 region: CASIPIDTQYF. For the CDR3, the DNA is TGTGCCAGCATCCCGATTGATACGCAGTATTTT.

In the case of this clone: A much larger clone is a single base away; this may be a read error. The CDR3 loop is CASSPGLRSDTQYF. In DNA, the CDR3 is TGTGCCAGCAGCCCCGGACTACGCTCAGATACGCAGTATTTT. V and J are TRBV5-8 and TRBJ2-3; the D gene is possibly TRBD2 (6 bases). Germline V gene lookup returns CDR1 SGHTS and CDR2 YDEGEE. V dropped 4 bases and J dropped 4 bases, with 13 bases sitting between them. The CDR3 contains 14 residues.

As regards this clone: Its ends do not fully match the called genes, so a read error is possible. The V call is TRBV28, the J call TRBJ2-2; D not certain. There are 17 residues in the CDR3. Per germline, CDR1 MDHEN and CDR2 SYDVKM. The CDR3 DNA reads as TGTGCCAGCATCGCCCCCTCTCGGGCAGGAAGAACCGCGGAGCTGTTTTTT. It yields the protein CASIAPSRAGRTAELFF.

This clone was detected a few times. The rearrangement joins TRBV7-6 to TRBJ2-6; perhaps TRBD1 as D (6 bases). CDR3 length: 18 residues. Deletions cut 5 bases from V and 0 bases from J, with 17 bases between. Per the germline V gene, CDR1 is SGHVS and CDR2 is FNYEAQ. The CDR3 is CASSTLTRGNSGANVLTF. CDR3 nucleotide sequence: TGTGCCAGCAGCACCTTGACCAGGGGCAACTCTGGGGCCAACGTCCTGACTTTC.

This clone occurred a few times. The chain carries TRBV19 and TRBJ1-2; tentative D call: TRBD1 (5 bases). Trimming shortened V by 6 bases and J by 4 bases, and 18 bases separated the two germline ends. The CDR3 is 15 amino acids. Germline CDR1 is LNHDA and CDR2 is SQIVND (reference sequence). CDR3 region: CASRTNAAGPYGYTF. The CDR3 DNA reads TGTGCCAGTAGAACTAATGCCGCGGGGCCCTATGGCTACACCTTC. The complete variable domain, with remaining parts taken from reference TRBV19 and TRBJ1-2, reads DGGITQSPKYLFRKEGQNVTLSCEQNLNHDAMYWYRQDPGQGLRLIYYSQIVNDFQKGDIAEGYSVSREKKESFPLTVTSAQKNPTAFYLCASRTNAAGPYGYTFGSGTRLTVV.

This chain uses TRBV20-1 with TRBJ1-2; unclear D gene. CDR3 length equals 15 residues. The V and J ends lost 1 base and 4 bases respectively, with 16 bases between them. The germline V gene has CDR1 DFQATT and CDR2 SNEGSKA (reference sequence). CDR3 in DNA: TGCAGTGCTAGAGTCAACGGGAAGGCGGGCTATGGCTACACCTTC. It encodes CSARVNGKAGYGYTF.

Ten or more counts support this clone. J is TRBJ1-2 and V is TRBV10-3; D perhaps matches TRBD1 (6 bases). The CDR3 runs 11 residues. Germline V gives CDR1 ENHRY, CDR2 SYGVKD. V shed 6 bases and J shed 11 bases, with 13 bases lying between them. CDR3 sequence reads: CAISGGEWYTF. The CDR3 DNA reads as TGTGCCATCAGCGGGGGCGAGTGGTACACCTTC.

This clone has more than one count but fewer than ten. The chain combines TRBV6-1 with TRBJ2-7; unclear D gene. CDR1 is MNHNS and CDR2 is SASEGT in the germline V gene. The CDR3 totals 12 residues. V was shortened by 5 bases and J by 3 bases, with 8 bases between the two germline ends. The CDR3 DNA reads TGTGCCAGCAGTCCACATAACTACGAGCAGTACTTC. The encoded protein is CASSPHNYEQYF.

This clone was counted at least ten times. The rearrangement links TRBV4-3 to TRBJ2-3; the match to TRBD1 covers 8 bases. The CDR3 has 15 residues. The germline gives CDR1 LGHNA, CDR2 YSLEER. Trimming cost V 1 base and J 6 bases; bases outside gene matches: 6. The CDR3 here is CASSQVTGGSDTQYF. The CDR3 nucleotides are TGCGCCAGCAGCCAAGTTACAGGGGGTTCCGATACGCAGTATTTT.

The chain links TRBV4-2 to TRBJ1-5; no firm D call. The CDR3 length is 13 residues. V was pared by 0 bases and J by 7 bases, with 7 bases between. CDR1 is LGHNA, CDR2 YNFKEQ, per germline. In DNA, the CDR3 is TGTGCCAGCAGCCAAGATGGAAGCCAGCCCCAGCATTTT. Translation: CASSQDGSQPQHF.

This sequence joins TRBV4-3 and TRBJ2-7; 8 nucleotides match TRBD2. The CDR3 covers 17 residues. Germline CDR1 and CDR2: LGHNA and YSLEER. The V gene end was trimmed by 0 bases and the J gene end by 2 bases; junction bases not matched to a gene: 9. The CDR3 here is CASSQDQAGGGTYEQYF. CDR3 DNA sequence: TGCGCCAGCAGCCAAGATCAGGCTGGCGGGGGGACCTACGAGCAGTACTTC.

This clone was counted only a few times. The chain uses TRBV6-4 and TRBJ1-1; possible D gene TRBD1, 6 bases. V lost 11 bases and J lost 6, with 16 bases in between. Germline CDR1 is MRHNA and CDR2 is SNTAGT. CDR3 size: 12 residues. The CDR3 spells CADSSGGPEAFF. DNA of the CDR3: TGTGCCGACTCCTCCGGGGGCCCTGAAGCTTTCTTT.

This sequence joins TRBV12-3 or TRBV12-4 and TRBJ1-2, with 7 nucleotides matching TRBD1. The CDR3 spans 14 residues. Losses at the gene ends were 6 bases for V and 1 base for J; bases not matched to a gene: 5. CDR3 region: CASSGTGVNYGYTF. For the CDR3, the DNA is TGTGCCAGCAGCGGAACAGGGGTTAACTATGGCTACACCTTC.

This clone was counted ten times or more. This chain connects TRBV6-2 or TRBV6-3 to TRBJ2-7; TRBD1 might be the D (5 bases). CDR1 and CDR2 from the germline V gene are MNHEY and SVGEGT. The CDR3 extends over 14 amino acids. V lost 6 bases and J 7 bases, leaving 19 bases between the germline ends. This chain's CDR3 is CASSQDAGFSEQYF. CDR3 sequence (DNA): TGTGCCAGCAGCCAAGATGCAGGGTTTAGTGAGCAGTACTTC.

The chain is built from TRBV10-3 and TRBJ2-1; 8 bases line up with TRBD2. The germline V gene has CDR1 ENHRY and CDR2 SYGVKD. V was clipped by 4 bases and J by 3 bases; unmatched bases: 8. This CDR3 spans 16 amino acids. The DNA for the CDR3 is TGTGCCATCAGTGGCTCGACTAGCGATAACTACAATGAGCAGTTCTTC. It codes for CAISGSTSDNYNEQFF.

This clone was detected ten times or more. The chain combines TRBV7-2 with TRBJ1-3, with 9 nucleotides matching TRBD1. The CDR3 totals 15 residues. Germline CDR1 is SGHTA and CDR2 is FQGNSA. The junction had 5 bases not matched to a gene; V was cut back by 0 bases and J by 8 bases. The CDR3 DNA is TGTGCCAGCAGCTTAGCGACTGGACAGGGGTACACCATATATTTT. Translation: CASSLATGQGYTIYF.

In its sample, this clone was seen a few times. The gene calls are TRBV20-1 and TRBJ1-1, with no clear D. The V and J ends lost 3 bases and 0 bases respectively, with 14 bases between them. The germline CDR1 and CDR2 sequences are DFQATT and SNEGSKA (reference sequence). This CDR3 region has 15 residues. The CDR3 region has the DNA TGCAGTGCTAGCGGTCTTCACGAGATGAACACTGAAGCTTTCTTT. Protein: CSASGLHEMNTEAFF.

The V call is TRBV6-2 or TRBV6-3, the J call TRBJ2-7; D is unclear. The germline V gene has CDR1 MNHEY and CDR2 SVGEGT. This CDR3 has 13 residues. The V and J ends lost 10 bases and 2 bases respectively, with 15 bases between them. CDR3 protein: CATSLSWAYEQYF. The CDR3 DNA reads as TGTGCCACATCCTTAAGTTGGGCCTACGAGCAGTACTTC.

V gene TRBV4-1 combines with J gene TRBJ1-1; maybe TRBD1 (6 bases). Germline CDR1 is MGHRA and CDR2 is YSYEKL. This CDR3 region has 14 residues. The V and J ends lost 8 bases and 1 base respectively, with 14 bases between them. This CDR3 is CASSGRTENTEAFF. In DNA, the CDR3 is TGCGCCAGCTCAGGGAGGACAGAGAACACTGAAGCTTTCTTT.

This clone showed up many times. V is TRBV20-1 and J is TRBJ1-3; 10 nucleotides match TRBD1. V trimming: 4 bases; J trimming: 2 bases; junction bases outside the gene matches: 2. The CDR3 loop spans 14 amino acids. Germline lookup yields CDR1 DFQATT and CDR2 SNEGSKA (reference sequence). The CDR3 DNA follows: TGCAGTGCTACCGGGACAGGGGCTGGAAACACCATATATTTT. This sequence encodes CSATGTGAGNTIYF.

This clone occurred a few times. This chain connects TRBV6-1 to TRBJ2-5; D may be TRBD2 (6 bases). The CDR3 is 16 residues long. Germline assignment: CDR1 MNHNS and CDR2 SASEGT. V was clipped by 7 bases and J by 3 bases, with 21 bases between them. The CDR3: CASTGGTSLGEETQYF. CDR3 coding DNA: TGTGCCAGCACCGGAGGGACTTCCTTAGGGGAAGAGACCCAGTACTTC.

This clone appeared many times. The chain carries TRBV7-3 and TRBJ2-1, with 9 bases aligning to TRBD1. The CDR3 length is 15 residues. The germline V gene encodes CDR1 SGHTA and CDR2 FQGTGA. The ends lost 3 bases at V and 7 bases at J; junction bases unmatched: 7. In DNA form, the CDR3 reads TGTGCCAGCAGCTTTGGGACAGGGTTCGGTAATGAGCAGTTCTTC. It is translated as CASSFGTGFGNEQFF. The variable domain in full, completed from reference TRBV7-3 and TRBJ2-1, reads GAGVSQTPSNKVTEKGKYVELRCDPISGHTALYWYRQSLGQGPEFLIYFQGTGAADDSGLPNDRFFAVRPEGSVSTLKIQRTERGDSAVYLCASSFGTGFGNEQFFGPGTRLTVL.